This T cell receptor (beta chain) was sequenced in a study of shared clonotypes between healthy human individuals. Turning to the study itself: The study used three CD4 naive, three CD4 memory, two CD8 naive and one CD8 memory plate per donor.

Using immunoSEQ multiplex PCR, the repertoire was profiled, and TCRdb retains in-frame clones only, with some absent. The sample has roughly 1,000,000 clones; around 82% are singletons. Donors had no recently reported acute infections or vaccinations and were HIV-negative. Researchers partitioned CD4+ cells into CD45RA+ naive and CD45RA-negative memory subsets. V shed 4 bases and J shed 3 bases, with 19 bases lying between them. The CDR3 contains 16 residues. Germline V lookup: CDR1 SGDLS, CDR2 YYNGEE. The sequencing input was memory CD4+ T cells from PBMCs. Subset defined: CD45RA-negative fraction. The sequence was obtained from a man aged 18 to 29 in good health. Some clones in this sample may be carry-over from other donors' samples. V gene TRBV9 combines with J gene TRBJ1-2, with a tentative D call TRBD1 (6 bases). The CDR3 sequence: CASSPGATEFHYGYTF. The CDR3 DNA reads TGTGCCAGCAGCCCAGGGGCTACAGAATTCCACTATGGCTACACCTTC. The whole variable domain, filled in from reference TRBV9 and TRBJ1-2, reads DSGVTQTPKHLITATGQRVTLRCSPRSGDLSVYWYQQSLDQGLQFLIQYYNGEERAKGNILERFSAQQFPDLHSELNLSSLELGDSALYFCASSPGATEFHYGYTFGSGTRLTVV.